This T cell receptor (beta chain) was identified in a study of T cell responses to AZD1222 COVID-19 vaccine. In the study overall: Some second doses came at about 4 weeks and others at about 12 weeks; these were pooled. Findings of the study overall: Every sample of the repertoires postdated the peak T cell response. White British ancestry dominated among donors, who included more females, and clonal diversity was possibly underestimated.

Method: immunoSEQ multiplex PCR; TCRdb's copy keeps in-frame clones and lacks some. The table lists over 60,000 clones, over 75% of them singletons. The germline V gene encodes CDR1 SGDLS and CDR2 YYNGEE. The V segment lost 3 bases and the J segment 2 bases; nucleotides outside the gene matches: 3. The CDR3 runs to 15 residues. Note on this clone: Its cognate antigen is unknown.

The chain couples TRBV9 to TRBJ1-2; TRBD1 aligns across 11 bases. This clonotype was sampled from an adult in good health. The material sequenced was peripheral blood, taken on day 0 of AZD1222 vaccination. The CDR3 region has the DNA TGTGCCAGCAGCGGGGGGACAGGGGGAAACTATGGCTACACCTTC. This encodes CASSGGTGGNYGYTF.